These 25 T cell receptor beta chains share one sample of origin, sequenced in a study of brain T cells in children with intractable seizures. Stated time point: blood from clinic visit 5 months post-surgery; TSC patient then seizure free. The assay was immunoSEQ multiplex PCR, and TCRdb's table has in-frame clones only and misses some. The repertoire includes 300,000 to 400,000 clones, over 85% of them detected once, and 4.5% to 7% sits in the top ten. The specimen comprised peripheral blood, sampled roughly 5 months after surgery. Every receptor here comes from a boy younger than two with tuberous sclerosis and intractable seizures.

In nucleotides, the CDR3 is TGTGCCAGCAGTGAGTTGGACTCTTCCGGGGAGCTGTTTTTT. It encodes CASSELDSSGELFF. The chain employs TRBV25-1 and TRBJ2-2, with a tentative D call TRBD2 (5 bases). This CDR3 is 14 amino acids long. Germline V gene data show CDR1 as MGHDK and CDR2 as SYGVNS. Deletions cut 3 bases from V and 6 bases from J, with 11 bases between.

The chain couples TRBV12-3 or TRBV12-4 to TRBJ1-1; 9 bases agree with TRBD1. This CDR3 is 13 amino acids long. The V and J ends lost 8 bases and 3 bases, in that order; junction bases with no gene match: 4. The CDR3 DNA sequence: TGTGCCAGCGGCACAGGGGGCTACACTGAAGCTTTCTTT. Its translation is CASGTGGYTEAFF.

This clone was seen just once. The rearrangement joins TRBV25-1 to TRBJ2-1, with D possibly TRBD2 on 5 matching bases. In germline, CDR1 is MGHDK, CDR2 SYGVNS. The CDR3 is 13 amino acids. Trimming stripped 8 bases from V and 9 bases from J, with 17 bases between. CDR3 sequence reads: CASPEGHPGEQFF. The CDR3 region has the DNA TGTGCCAGCCCAGAGGGCCATCCCGGTGAGCAGTTCTTC.

The chain uses TRBV9 and TRBJ1-3; D gene uncertain. CDR1 and CDR2 from the germline V gene are SGDLS and YYNGEE. Between the trimmed V and J ends, which lost 0 bases and 3 bases, there was a span of 13 bases. This CDR3 has 16 residues. The CDR3 region has the DNA TGTGCCAGCAGCGTAGGATCCCCCCGGGATGGAAACACCATATATTTT. Residues: CASSVGSPRDGNTIYF.

The genes are TRBV9 and TRBJ2-1; 10 positions agree with TRBD2. Germline V gene data show CDR1 as SGDLS and CDR2 as YYNGEE. The CDR3 contains 16 residues. The J segment lost 4 bases and the V segment lost 6 bases, leaving 10 bases of the junction unmatched. This CDR3 is CASTGTSVGTYNEQFF. CDR3 nucleotides: TGTGCCAGCACCGGGACTAGCGTTGGGACATACAATGAGCAGTTCTTC. Together with reference TRBV9 and TRBJ2-1, the CDR3 gives the full variable domain: DSGVTQTPKHLITATGQRVTLRCSPRSGDLSVYWYQQSLDQGLQFLIQYYNGEERAKGNILERFSAQQFPDLHSELNLSSLELGDSALYFCASTGTSVGTYNEQFFGPGTRLTVL.

The chain has TRBV13 and TRBJ2-7; 9 bases match TRBD2. With V trimmed by 0 bases and J by 4 bases, 4 bases remained unmatched. Germline CDR1 PRHDT, CDR2 FYEKMQ (reference sequence). CDR3 length equals 15 residues. The CDR3 here is CASSLGGGRGYEQYF. CDR3 coding DNA: TGTGCCAGCAGCTTAGGAGGCGGGAGGGGGTACGAGCAGTACTTC. Based on the CDR3 plus reference TRBV13 and TRBJ2-7, the full variable domain is AAGVIQSPRHLIKEKRETATLKCYPIPRHDTVYWYQQGPGQDPQFLISFYEKMQSDKGSIPDRFSAQQFSDYHSELNMSSLELGDSALYFCASSLGGGRGYEQYFGPGTRLTVT.

V is TRBV28 and J is TRBJ1-5; D possibly corresponds to TRBD1 (5 bases). The germline V gene encodes CDR1 MDHEN and CDR2 SYDVKM. This CDR3 spans 13 amino acids. V dropped 6 bases and J dropped 7 bases, with 13 bases sitting between them. The CDR3 coding sequence is TGTGCCAGCAGACCTCAGGGAGACCAGCCCCAGCATTTT. This sequence encodes CASRPQGDQPQHF.

The J gene is TRBJ1-1, the V gene TRBV5-1; TRBD1 might be the D (6 bases). The V end was cut by 2 bases, the J end by 2 bases, with 19 bases between. Germline assignment: CDR1 SGHRS and CDR2 YFSETQ. The CDR3 runs to 17 residues. The CDR3 region is CASSFDLRGQINTEAFF. As DNA, the CDR3 is TGCGCCAGCAGCTTTGATTTACGAGGACAGATTAACACTGAAGCTTTCTTT.

The chain combines TRBV28 with TRBJ1-2, with D perhaps matching TRBD1 (6 bases). The CDR3 loop spans 14 amino acids. Germline lookup yields CDR1 MDHEN and CDR2 SYDVKM. With 1 base removed from V and 4 bases from J, the gap between germline ends came to 10 bases. This CDR3 is CASSLYDRSYGYTF. The CDR3, as DNA: TGTGCCAGCAGTTTATACGACAGGTCCTATGGCTACACCTTC.

This chain joins TRBV4-1 and TRBJ1-6, with unresolved D. The CDR3 is 17 residues long. V lost 0 bases and J lost 9, with 18 bases in between. Germline CDR1 reads MGHRA; CDR2 reads YSYEKL. CDR3 DNA sequence: TGCGCCAGCAGCCAAGATAGGCGGAACGCGGGAGGTTCACCCCTCCACTTT. The encoded protein is CASSQDRRNAGGSPLHF.

Regarding this clone: This sample includes further DNA sequences coding for the same CDR3. The chain is built from TRBV7-9 and TRBJ1-2; D not certain. This CDR3 contains 12 residues. The germline V gene has CDR1 SEHNR and CDR2 FQNEAQ (reference sequence). V was shortened by 5 bases and J by 5 bases, with 9 bases between the two germline ends. CDR3 sequence: CASSPGRYGYTF. CDR3 sequence (DNA): TGTGCCAGCAGCCCCGGACGGTATGGCTACACCTTC.

The V gene is TRBV3-1 (or the pseudogene TRBV3-2), the J gene TRBJ1-2; D is uncertain. Trimming left V 0 bases short and J 4 bases short, with 12 bases between. CDR3 size: 15 residues. Germline CDR1 reads LGHDT; CDR2 reads YNNKEL (reference sequence). CDR3 protein: CASSQENGQPYGYTF. The CDR3, as DNA: TGTGCCAGCAGCCAAGAGAACGGCCAACCCTATGGCTACACCTTC.

The J gene is TRBJ2-7, the V gene TRBV19; D is unresolved. CDR1 and CDR2 (germline): LNHDA, SQIVND (reference sequence). Deletions cut 0 bases from V and 1 base from J, with 10 bases between. The CDR3 length is 15 residues. The CDR3 region is CASSIDTGKSYEQYF. CDR3 in DNA: TGTGCCAGTAGTATAGACACGGGCAAGTCCTACGAGCAGTACTTC.

The sample holds one count of this clone. The V gene is TRBV28, the J gene TRBJ2-1, with 9 bases that match TRBD2. Germline V CDR1 and CDR2: MDHEN, SYDVKM. CDR3 length: 18 amino acids. Losses at the gene ends were 5 bases for V and 3 bases for J; bases not matched to a gene: 14. This chain's CDR3 is CASSRSGSPSFLYNEQFF. CDR3 nucleotide sequence: TGTGCCAGCAGTCGTAGCGGGAGTCCGTCGTTCCTCTACAATGAGCAGTTCTTC.

The J gene is TRBJ2-5, the V gene TRBV30; the match to TRBD2 covers 12 bases. With 5 bases clipped from V and 1 base from J, the junction kept 5 bases outside the gene matches. The length of the CDR3 is 15 residues. In germline, CDR1 is GTSNPN, CDR2 SVGIG (reference sequence). The CDR3 region is CAWATSGSPQETQYF. In DNA form, the CDR3 reads TGTGCCTGGGCGACTAGCGGGAGTCCCCAAGAGACCCAGTACTTC.

V and J are TRBV12-5 and TRBJ1-1; D remains ambiguous. V lost 6 bases and J 3 bases, leaving 11 bases between the germline ends. The CDR3 has 13 amino acids. The germline gives CDR1 LGHNT, CDR2 FRNRAP. The CDR3, as DNA: TGTGCTAGTGGCCATAGGGAGGACACTGAAGCTTTCTTT. Its protein is CASGHREDTEAFF.

V and J are TRBV2 and TRBJ1-2; perhaps TRBD1 as D (6 bases). Germline-derived CDR1 and CDR2 are SNHLY and FYNNEI. The V end lost 6 bases, the J end lost 4 bases, and 15 bases lay between the germline ends. This CDR3 is built from 14 residues. In DNA, the CDR3 is TGTGCCAGCAGCGGCCCAGGGGACCTCTATGGCTACACCTTC. This encodes CASSGPGDLYGYTF.

The rearrangement links TRBV7-9 to TRBJ1-2; 8 nucleotides agree with TRBD1. Germline CDR1 SEHNR, CDR2 FQNEAQ (reference sequence). The CDR3 loop spans 13 amino acids. V lost 7 bases and J lost 4; bases outside the gene matches: 5. CDR3 bases: TGTGCCAGCAACCCCGGACAGGGCTATGGCTACACCTTC. Amino acid sequence: CASNPGQGYGYTF.

The chain carries TRBV19 and TRBJ2-2; 11 bases fit TRBD1. The CDR3 runs 16 residues. The germline gives CDR1 LNHDA, CDR2 SQIVND (reference sequence). Losses at the gene ends were 7 bases for V and 1 base for J; bases not matched to a gene: 5. This chain's CDR3 is CASKRTGGGNTGELFF. As DNA, the CDR3 is TGTGCCAGTAAACGGACAGGGGGCGGGAACACCGGGGAGCTGTTTTTT. Filled out from reference TRBV19 and TRBJ2-2, the complete variable domain reads DGGITQSPKYLFRKEGQNVTLSCEQNLNHDAMYWYRQDPGQGLRLIYYSQIVNDFQKGDIAEGYSVSREKKESFPLTVTSAQKNPTAFYLCASKRTGGGNTGELFFGEGSRLTVL.

In this sample, this clone turned up once. The chain employs TRBV7-6 and TRBJ1-5, with 10 nucleotides matching TRBD1. The CDR3 covers 14 residues. V gave up 3 bases and J gave up 5 bases; unmatched junction bases: 1. From germline, CDR1 is SGHVS and CDR2 FNYEAQ. CDR3 in DNA: TGTGCCAGCAGCTTTGGGACAGGGGATCAGCCCCAGCATTTT. Protein product: CASSFGTGDQPQHF.

The rearrangement links TRBV25-1 to TRBJ1-2; the D is unclear. Trimming removed 6 bases at V and 4 bases at J, with 9 bases between. The CDR3 covers 12 residues. Germline CDR1 and CDR2: MGHDK and SYGVNS. The CDR3 loop reads CASRLEGYGYTF. DNA for the CDR3: TGTGCCAGCAGGTTGGAGGGCTATGGCTACACCTTC.

The V and J genes are TRBV6-6 and TRBJ1-2, with unresolved D. Between the trimmed V and J ends, which lost 11 bases and 3 bases, there was a span of 10 bases. Germline lookup yields CDR1 MNHNY and CDR2 SVGAGI (reference sequence). The CDR3 is made up of 11 amino acids. The CDR3: CASKAYYGYTF. CDR3 nucleotides: TGTGCCTCAAAGGCTTACTATGGCTACACCTTC.

The gene calls are TRBV30 and TRBJ2-1; 7 positions match TRBD2. The germline gives CDR1 GTSNPN, CDR2 SVGIG (reference sequence). Trimming cost V 0 bases and J 0 bases; bases outside gene matches: 5. The CDR3 runs 16 residues. CDR3 residues: CAWSVLGGGSYNEQFF. CDR3 bases: TGTGCCTGGAGTGTACTAGGCGGGGGCTCCTACAATGAGCAGTTCTTC.

The chain couples TRBV30 to TRBJ2-7; unclear D gene. This CDR3 is built from 13 residues. V was pared by 0 bases and J by 6 bases, with 12 bases between. Germline V gene data show CDR1 as GTSNPN and CDR2 as SVGIG (reference sequence). The DNA for the CDR3 is TGTGCCTGGAGTGTCGGTAGGAGCCTCGAGCAGTACTTC. It translates to CAWSVGRSLEQYF.

The chain recombines TRBV7-9 with TRBJ2-5; the D is unclear. Germline assignment: CDR1 SEHNR and CDR2 FQNEAQ (reference sequence). This CDR3 is 15 amino acids long. V was cut by 5 bases and J by 1 base, with 14 bases left in between. CDR3 amino acids: CASSHPQSSQETQYF. CDR3 in DNA: TGTGCCAGCAGCCACCCTCAGAGCAGCCAAGAGACCCAGTACTTC.